The TCR beta chain under discussion was sequenced for a study of blood T cell repertoires in COVID-19. Study at large: Italy, Spain and the United States were the sources of the convalescent and acute COVID-19 samples.

In the authors' methods: The authors estimated nucleated cell counts from reference gene primer amplification. Produced via immunoSEQ multiplex PCR; TCRdb's table is partial and in-frame only. The V and J calls and clone size are taken from that table; D and trimming were inferred from the DNA. The data hold 150,000 to 200,000 clones, with 70% to 90% observed a single time. This CDR3 comprises 15 residues. Germline values: CDR1 SGHVS, CDR2 FNYEAQ. Trimming took 4 bases from V and 5 from J, leaving 17 bases between them. V is TRBV7-6 and J is TRBJ1-2; D uncertain. Sequenced: peripheral blood. This receptor was obtained from a man aged 60 to 69 with active or convalescent COVID-19. Written as DNA, the CDR3 is TGTGCCAGCAGCTCCAGTCTAGGAGGCTGGTATGGCTACACCTTC. This codes for CASSSSLGGWYGYTF.